The entry below gives a single TCR beta chain sequence along with its context. This specimen comes from a study of blood T cell repertoires in COVID-19. Study as a whole: Sample material is recorded as cDNA or gDNA derived from T cells, B-cell-depleted T cells, or PBMCs.

V shed 5 bases, J shed 1 base, and the junction held 5 bases outside the gene matches. This CDR3 is 14 amino acids long. CDR1 and CDR2 from the germline V gene are MGHRA and YSYEKL. Sequenced by immunoSEQ multiplex PCR; TCRdb stores in-frame clones only, minus some. The profile shows 190,000 or so clones, roughly 86% of them singletons. This TCR derives from a man between 18 and 29 years old with acute COVID-19. The sequenced sample was PBMCs or T cells enriched from blood (not recorded which). V gene TRBV4-1 combines with J gene TRBJ2-7; 7 positions agree with TRBD2. The DNA of the CDR3 is TGCGCCAGCAGCTCGATCGGGGGGTCCTACGAGCAGTACTTC. This encodes CASSSIGGSYEQYF.